The source of this TCR beta chain is a study of radiotherapy plus CTLA-4 blockade in lung cancer. A word on this clone: Its antigen is as yet unknown.

Whole-study results and caveats: Reported findings show early blood T cell clone dynamics, with interferon-beta, best predicted response. Researchers report tumor-derived TCR clones expanding in blood after radiotherapy plus ipilimumab.

Enrolled patients, whose metastatic non-small-cell lung cancer was chemo-refractory, received focal radiation plus CTLA-4 blockade with ipilimumab. The CDR3 loop spans 14 amino acids. From germline, CDR1 is SGHRS and CDR2 YFSETQ. V lost 4 bases and J 9 bases, leaving 17 bases between the germline ends. Profiling relied on immunoSEQ multiplex PCR, and the TCRdb table lists in-frame clones only, not all of them. Found here are approximately 65,000 clones, approximately 80% of them singletons; the top ten hold 4% to 5.5%. The chain has TRBV5-1 and TRBJ2-1, with D perhaps TRBD1 (5 bases). The source was peripheral blood, collected from a patient treated with radiotherapy plus ipilimumab. This TCR was recovered from a human donor with non-small cell lung cancer who had a complete response to radiotherapy plus ipilimumab. CDR3 sequence: CASSLGPLGGEQFF. The CDR3 nucleotides are TGCGCCAGCAGCCTGGGGCCCCTAGGTGGTGAGCAGTTCTTC.